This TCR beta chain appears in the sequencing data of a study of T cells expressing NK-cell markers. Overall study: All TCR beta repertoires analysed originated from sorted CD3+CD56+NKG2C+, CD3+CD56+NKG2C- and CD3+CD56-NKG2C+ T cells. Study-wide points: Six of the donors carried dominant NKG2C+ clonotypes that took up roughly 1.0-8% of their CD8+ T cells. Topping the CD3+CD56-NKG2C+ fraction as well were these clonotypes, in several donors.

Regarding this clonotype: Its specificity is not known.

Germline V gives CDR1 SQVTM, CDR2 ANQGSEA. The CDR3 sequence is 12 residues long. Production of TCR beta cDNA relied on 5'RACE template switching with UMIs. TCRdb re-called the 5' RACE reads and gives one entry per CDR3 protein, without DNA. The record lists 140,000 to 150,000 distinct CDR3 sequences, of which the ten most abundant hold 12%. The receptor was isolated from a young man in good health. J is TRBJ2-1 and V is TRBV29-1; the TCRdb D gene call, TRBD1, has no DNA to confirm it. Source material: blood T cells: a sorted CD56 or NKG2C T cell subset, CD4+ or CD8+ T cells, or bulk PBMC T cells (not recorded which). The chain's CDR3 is CSVILTEYEQFF.